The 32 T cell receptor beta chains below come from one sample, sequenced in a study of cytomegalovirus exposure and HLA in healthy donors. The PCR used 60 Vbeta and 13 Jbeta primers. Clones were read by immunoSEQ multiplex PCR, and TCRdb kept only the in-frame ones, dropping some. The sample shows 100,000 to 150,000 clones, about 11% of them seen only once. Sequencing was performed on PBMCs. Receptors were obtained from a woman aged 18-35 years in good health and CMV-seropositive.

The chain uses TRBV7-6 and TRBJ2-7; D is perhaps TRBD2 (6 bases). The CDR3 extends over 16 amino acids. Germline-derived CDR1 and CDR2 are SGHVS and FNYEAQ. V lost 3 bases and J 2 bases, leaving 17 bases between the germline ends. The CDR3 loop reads CASSLGSGLLTYEQYF. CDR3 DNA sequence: TGTGCCAGCAGCTTGGGATCGGGACTTCTTACCTACGAGCAGTACTTC.

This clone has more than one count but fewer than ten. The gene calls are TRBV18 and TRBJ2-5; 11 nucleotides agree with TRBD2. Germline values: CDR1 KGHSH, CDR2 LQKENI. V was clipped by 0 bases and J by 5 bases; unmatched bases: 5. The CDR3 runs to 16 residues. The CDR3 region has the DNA TGTGCCAGCTCACCACCGCTAGCGGGAGGTCAGGAGACCCAGTACTTC. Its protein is CASSPPLAGGQETQYF. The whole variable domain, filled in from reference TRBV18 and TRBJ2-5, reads NAGVMQNPRHLVRRRGQEARLRCSPMKGHSHVYWYRQLPEEGLKFMVYLQKENIIDESGMPKERFSAEFPKEGPSILRIQQVVRGDSAAYFCASSPPLAGGQETQYFGPGTRLLVL.

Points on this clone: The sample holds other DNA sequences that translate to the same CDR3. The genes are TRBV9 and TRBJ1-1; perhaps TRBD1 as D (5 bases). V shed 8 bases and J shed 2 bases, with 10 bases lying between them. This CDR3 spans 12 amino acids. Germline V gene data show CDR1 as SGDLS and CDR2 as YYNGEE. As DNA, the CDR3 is TGTGCCAGTAGGGGCCAAAACACTGAAGCTTTCTTT. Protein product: CASRGQNTEAFF.

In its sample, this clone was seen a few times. As DNA, the CDR3 is TGCGCCAGCTATTGGGCCTTTGGACAGCCCCAGCATTTT. Translated: CASYWAFGQPQHF. The chain joins TRBV10-2 to TRBJ1-5, with unresolved D. V dropped 8 bases and J dropped 7 bases, with 15 bases sitting between them. This CDR3 has 13 amino acids. From germline, CDR1 is WSHSY and CDR2 SAAADI.

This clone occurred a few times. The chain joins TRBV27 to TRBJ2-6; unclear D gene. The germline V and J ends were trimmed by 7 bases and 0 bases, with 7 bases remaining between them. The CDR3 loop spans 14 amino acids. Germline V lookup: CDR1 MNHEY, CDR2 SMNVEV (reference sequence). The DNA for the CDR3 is TGTGCCAGCATGGAGAGCTCTGGGGCCAACGTCCTGACTTTC. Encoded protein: CASMESSGANVLTF.

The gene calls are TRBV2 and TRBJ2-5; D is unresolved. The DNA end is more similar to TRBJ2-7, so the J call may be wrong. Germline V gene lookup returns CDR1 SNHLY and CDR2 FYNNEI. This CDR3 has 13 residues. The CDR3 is CASTRLTAYEQYF. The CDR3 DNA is TGTGCCAGCACGAGGCTTACCGCCTACGAGCAGTACTTC.

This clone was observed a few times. CDR3 in DNA: TGTGCCAGCAGTGGACCTAGCGGGAGGTCCTACAATGAGCAGTTCTTC. It translates to CASSGPSGRSYNEQFF. This chain uses TRBV25-1 with TRBJ2-1; 11 bases are shared with TRBD2. There are 16 residues in the CDR3. Germline-derived CDR1 and CDR2 are MGHDK and SYGVNS. V gave up 4 bases and J gave up 1 base; unmatched junction bases: 3. Filled out from reference TRBV25-1 and TRBJ2-1, the complete variable domain reads EADIYQTPRYLVIGTGKKITLECSQTMGHDKMYWYQQDPGMELHLIHYSYGVNSTEKGDLSSESTVSRIRTEHFPLTLESARPSHTSQYLCASSGPSGRSYNEQFFGPGTRLTVL.

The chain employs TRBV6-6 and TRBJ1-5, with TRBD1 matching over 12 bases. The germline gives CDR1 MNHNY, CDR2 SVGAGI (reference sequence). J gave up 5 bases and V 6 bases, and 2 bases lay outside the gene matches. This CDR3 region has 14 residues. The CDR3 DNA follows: TGTGCCAGCAGGTGGGACAGGGGGCATCAGCCCCAGCATTTT. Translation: CASRWDRGHQPQHF.

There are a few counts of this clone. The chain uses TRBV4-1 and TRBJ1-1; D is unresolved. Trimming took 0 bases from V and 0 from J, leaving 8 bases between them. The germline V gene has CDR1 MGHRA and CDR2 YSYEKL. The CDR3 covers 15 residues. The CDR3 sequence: CASSQDWRLNTEAFF. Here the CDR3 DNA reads TGCGCCAGCAGCCAAGATTGGAGGTTGAACACTGAAGCTTTCTTT.

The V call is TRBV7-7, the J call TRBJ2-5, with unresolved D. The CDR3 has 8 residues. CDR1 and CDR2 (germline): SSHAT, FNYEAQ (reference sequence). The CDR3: CATGRQYF. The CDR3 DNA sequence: TGTGCTACGGGTCGCCAGTACTTC.

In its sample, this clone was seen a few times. The CDR3 sequence: CASNSGSTVYNEQFF. DNA for the CDR3: TGTGCCAGCAACTCGGGTAGCACCGTCTACAATGAGCAGTTCTTC. This sequence joins TRBV2 and TRBJ2-1; D is ambiguous. This CDR3 contains 15 residues. Trimming took off 7 bases at V and 3 bases at J, with 16 bases between the two ends. Looked up from germline, CDR1 is SNHLY and CDR2 is FYNNEI.

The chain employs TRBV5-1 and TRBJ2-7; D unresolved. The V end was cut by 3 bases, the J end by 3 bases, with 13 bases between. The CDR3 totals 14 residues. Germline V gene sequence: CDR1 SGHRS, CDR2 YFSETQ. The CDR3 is CASSYGGAIYEQYF. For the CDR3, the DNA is TGCGCCAGCAGCTACGGCGGCGCTATCTACGAGCAGTACTTC.

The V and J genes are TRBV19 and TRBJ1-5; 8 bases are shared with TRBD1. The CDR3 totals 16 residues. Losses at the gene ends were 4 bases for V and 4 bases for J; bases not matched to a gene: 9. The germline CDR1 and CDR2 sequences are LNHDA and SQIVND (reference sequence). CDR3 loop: CASSTRDRGWNQPQHF. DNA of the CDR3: TGTGCCAGTAGTACCCGAGACAGGGGATGGAATCAGCCCCAGCATTTT.

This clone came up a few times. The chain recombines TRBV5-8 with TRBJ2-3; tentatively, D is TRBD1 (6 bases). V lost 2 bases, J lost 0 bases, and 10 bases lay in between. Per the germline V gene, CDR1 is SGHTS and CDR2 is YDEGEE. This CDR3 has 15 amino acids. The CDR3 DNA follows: TGTGCCAGCAGCTTTAGACAGGCAAGCACAGATACGCAGTATTTT. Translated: CASSFRQASTDTQYF.

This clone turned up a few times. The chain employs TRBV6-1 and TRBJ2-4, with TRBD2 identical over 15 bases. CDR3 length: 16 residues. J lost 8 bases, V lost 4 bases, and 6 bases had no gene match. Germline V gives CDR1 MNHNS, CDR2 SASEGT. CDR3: CASSGTSGRASDIQYF. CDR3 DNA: TGTGCCAGCAGTGGGACTAGCGGGAGGGCGTCGGACATTCAGTACTTC.

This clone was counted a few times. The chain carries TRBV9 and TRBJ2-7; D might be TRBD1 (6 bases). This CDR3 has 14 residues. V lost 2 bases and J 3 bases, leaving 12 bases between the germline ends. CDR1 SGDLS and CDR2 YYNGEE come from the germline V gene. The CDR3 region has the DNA TGTGCCAGCAGCGTTTCCGGGGACAACTACGAGCAGTACTTC. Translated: CASSVSGDNYEQYF.

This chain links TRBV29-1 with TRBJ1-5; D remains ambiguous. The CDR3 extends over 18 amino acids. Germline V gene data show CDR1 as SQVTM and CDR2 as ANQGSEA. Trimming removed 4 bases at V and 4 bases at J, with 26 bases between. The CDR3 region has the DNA TGCAGCGTTGTCGAGCGTGACCCTACTATTTGGATAAATCAGCCCCAGCATTTT. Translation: CSVVERDPTIWINQPQHF.

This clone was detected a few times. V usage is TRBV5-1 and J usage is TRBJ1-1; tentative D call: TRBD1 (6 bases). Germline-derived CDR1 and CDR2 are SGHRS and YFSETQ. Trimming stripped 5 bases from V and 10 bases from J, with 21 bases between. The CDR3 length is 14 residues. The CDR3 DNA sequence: TGCGCCAGCAGTGGGGGGGCGCCTCCCCTGGGAGCTTTCTTT. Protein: CASSGGAPPLGAFF.

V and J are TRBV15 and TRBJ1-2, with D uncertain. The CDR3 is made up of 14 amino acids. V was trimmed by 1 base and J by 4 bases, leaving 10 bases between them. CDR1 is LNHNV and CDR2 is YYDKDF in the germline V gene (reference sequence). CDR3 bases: TGTGCCACCAGCAGAGGGCGGGAGGTCTATGGCTACACCTTC. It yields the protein CATSRGREVYGYTF.

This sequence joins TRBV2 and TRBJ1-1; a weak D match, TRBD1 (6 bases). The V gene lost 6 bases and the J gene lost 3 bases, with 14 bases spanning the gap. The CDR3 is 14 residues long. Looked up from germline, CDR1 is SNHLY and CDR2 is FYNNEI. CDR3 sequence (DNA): TGTGCCAGCAGGTTAATAGCAGGGGACACTGAAGCTTTCTTT. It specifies CASRLIAGDTEAFF.

CDR3: CASSLGALAKYEQYF. DNA for the CDR3: TGTGCCAGCAGTTTGGGGGCTTTGGCCAAATACGAGCAGTACTTC. V is TRBV28 and J is TRBJ2-7, with TRBD1 as a possible D gene (6 bases). This CDR3 is built from 15 residues. Trimming left V 3 bases short and J 4 bases short, with 16 bases between. Germline assignment: CDR1 MDHEN and CDR2 SYDVKM. The entire variable domain, with the rest obtained from reference TRBV28 and TRBJ2-7, is as follows: DVKVTQSSRYLVKRTGEKVFLECVQDMDHENMFWYRQDPGLGLRLIYFSYDVKMKEKGDIPEGYSVSREKKERFSLILESASTNQTSMYLCASSLGALAKYEQYFGPGTRLTVT.

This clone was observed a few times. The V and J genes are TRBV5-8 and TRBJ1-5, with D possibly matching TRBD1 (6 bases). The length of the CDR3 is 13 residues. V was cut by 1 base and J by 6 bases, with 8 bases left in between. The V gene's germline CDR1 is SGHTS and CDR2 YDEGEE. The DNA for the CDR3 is TGTGCCAGCAGCTTGACAGGGAGTCAGCCCCAGCATTTT. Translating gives CASSLTGSQPQHF. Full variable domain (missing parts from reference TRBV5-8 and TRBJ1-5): EAGVTQSPTHLIKTRGQQATLRCSPISGHTSVYWYQQALGLGLQFLLWYDEGEERNRGNFPPRFSGRQFPNYSSELNVNALELEDSALYLCASSLTGSQPQHFGDGTRLSIL.

The CDR3 here is CASSIGGTQYF. The CDR3 DNA sequence: TGTGCCAGTAGTATAGGAGGGACCCAGTACTTC. This chain links TRBV19 with TRBJ2-5; unclear D gene. V was cut by 1 base and J by 7 bases, with 4 bases left in between. The V gene's germline CDR1 is LNHDA and CDR2 SQIVND (reference sequence). This CDR3 comprises 11 residues. Full variable domain (remainder filled in from reference TRBV19 and TRBJ2-5): DGGITQSPKYLFRKEGQNVTLSCEQNLNHDAMYWYRQDPGQGLRLIYYSQIVNDFQKGDIAEGYSVSREKKESFPLTVTSAQKNPTAFYLCASSIGGTQYFGPGTRLLVL.

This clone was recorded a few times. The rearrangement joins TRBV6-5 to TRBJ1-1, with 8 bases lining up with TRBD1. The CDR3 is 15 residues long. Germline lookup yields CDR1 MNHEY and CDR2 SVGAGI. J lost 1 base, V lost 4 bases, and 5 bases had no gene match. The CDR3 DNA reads TGTGCCAGCAGTTGGCGGGACAGGCGGAACACTGAAGCTTTCTTT. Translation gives CASSWRDRRNTEAFF.

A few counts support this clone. CDR3 DNA: TGTGCCAGCAGTGAATACAGGAGTGGCGCTTTCTTT. Encoded protein: CASSEYRSGAFF. The rearrangement links TRBV6-1 to TRBJ1-1; a possible D gene is TRBD1 (5 bases). Germline CDR1 reads MNHNS; CDR2 reads SASEGT. There are 12 residues in the CDR3. V dropped 2 bases and J dropped 11 bases, with 12 bases sitting between them.

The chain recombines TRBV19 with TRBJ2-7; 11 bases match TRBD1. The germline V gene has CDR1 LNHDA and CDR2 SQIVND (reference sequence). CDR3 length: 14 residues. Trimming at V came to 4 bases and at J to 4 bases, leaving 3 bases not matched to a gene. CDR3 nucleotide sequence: TGTGCCAGTAGTAACCGGGACAGGGGGTACGAGCAGTACTTC. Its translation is CASSNRDRGYEQYF. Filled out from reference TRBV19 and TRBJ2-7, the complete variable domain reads DGGITQSPKYLFRKEGQNVTLSCEQNLNHDAMYWYRQDPGQGLRLIYYSQIVNDFQKGDIAEGYSVSREKKESFPLTVTSAQKNPTAFYLCASSNRDRGYEQYFGPGTRLTVT.

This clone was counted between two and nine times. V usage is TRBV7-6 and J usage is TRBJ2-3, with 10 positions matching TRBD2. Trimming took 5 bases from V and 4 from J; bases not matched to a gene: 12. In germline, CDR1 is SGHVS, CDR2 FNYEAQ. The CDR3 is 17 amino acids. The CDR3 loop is CASSPTGAGGSPDTQYF. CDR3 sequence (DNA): TGTGCCAGCAGCCCCACCGGAGCGGGAGGGTCCCCAGATACGCAGTATTTT.

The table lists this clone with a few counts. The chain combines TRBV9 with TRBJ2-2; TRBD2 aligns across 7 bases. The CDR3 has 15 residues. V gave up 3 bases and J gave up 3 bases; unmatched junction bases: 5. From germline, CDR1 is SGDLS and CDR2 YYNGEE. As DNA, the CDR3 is TGTGCCAGCAGCGAGCGGGACTACGACACCGGGGAGCTGTTTTTT. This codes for CASSERDYDTGELFF.

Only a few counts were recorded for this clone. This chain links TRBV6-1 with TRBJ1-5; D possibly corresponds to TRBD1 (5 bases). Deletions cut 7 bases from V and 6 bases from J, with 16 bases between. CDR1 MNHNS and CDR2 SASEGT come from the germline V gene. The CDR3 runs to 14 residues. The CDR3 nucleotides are TGTGCCAGCACCCCGGGGGACGGGGGTCAGCCCCAGCATTTT. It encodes CASTPGDGGQPQHF.

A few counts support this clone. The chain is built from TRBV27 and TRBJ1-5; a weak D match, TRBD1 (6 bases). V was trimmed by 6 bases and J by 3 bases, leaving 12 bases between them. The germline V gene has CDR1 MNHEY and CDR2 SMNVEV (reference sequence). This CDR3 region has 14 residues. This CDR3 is CASSSGQFNQPQHF. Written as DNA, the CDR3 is TGTGCCAGCAGCTCCGGACAGTTCAATCAGCCCCAGCATTTT.

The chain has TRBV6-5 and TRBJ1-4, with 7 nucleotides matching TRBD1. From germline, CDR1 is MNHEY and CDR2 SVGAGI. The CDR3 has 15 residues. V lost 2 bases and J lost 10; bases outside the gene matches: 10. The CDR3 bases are TGTGCCAGCAGTTACCTTCCCAGGGGGGAAGGAAAACTGTTTTTT. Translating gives CASSYLPRGEGKLFF.

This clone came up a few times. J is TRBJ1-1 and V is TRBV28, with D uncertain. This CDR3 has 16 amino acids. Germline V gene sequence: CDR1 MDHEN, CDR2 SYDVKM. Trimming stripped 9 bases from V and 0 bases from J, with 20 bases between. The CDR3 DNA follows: TGTGCCAGTCCGCCGGGGAAGTGGGATATGAACACTGAAGCTTTCTTT. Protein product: CASPPGKWDMNTEAFF.